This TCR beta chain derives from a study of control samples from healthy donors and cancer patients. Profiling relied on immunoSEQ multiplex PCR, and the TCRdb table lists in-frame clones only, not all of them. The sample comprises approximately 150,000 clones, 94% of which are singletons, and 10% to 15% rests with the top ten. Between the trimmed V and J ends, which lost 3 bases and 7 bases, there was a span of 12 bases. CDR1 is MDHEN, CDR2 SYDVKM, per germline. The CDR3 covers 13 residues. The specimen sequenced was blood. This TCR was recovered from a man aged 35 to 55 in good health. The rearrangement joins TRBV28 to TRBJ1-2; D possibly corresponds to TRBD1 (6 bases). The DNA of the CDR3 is TGTGCCAGCAGTTTTGGGACACAGGGTGGCTACACCTTC. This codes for CASSFGTQGGYTF.